This TCR beta chain emerged from a study of T cell repertoires in cytomegalovirus infection. Looking at the study overall: Through public TCR beta signatures, both CMV infection and matching HLA type were indicated. Findings and limits, study-wide: Using cumulative public TCR beta family frequency, the authors identified those who carried CMV together with the relevant HLA.

The CDR3 loop spans 14 amino acids. The ends were cut back, 5 bases at V and 14 bases at J, with 23 bases in the middle. This clonotype was found many times. The antigen is undetermined. TCRdb recomputed calls from the reads with MiXCR, one row per CDR3 protein. The profile shows approximately 110,000 distinct CDR3 sequences, about 31% of them singletons. V is TRBV12-3 or TRBV12-4 and J is TRBJ2-3; D gene uncertain. The specimen comprised CD8+ T cells from cultured PBMCs, sampled from culture after CMV antigen stimulation. The TCR sequence derives from a human donor in good health (CMV status not recorded). Some clones in this sample may be carry-over from other donors' samples. The CDR3 DNA reads as TGTGCCAGCAGTCCCTCGGATCGGGTTTCCCCCGGGTATTTT. This codes for CASSPSDRVSPGYF.